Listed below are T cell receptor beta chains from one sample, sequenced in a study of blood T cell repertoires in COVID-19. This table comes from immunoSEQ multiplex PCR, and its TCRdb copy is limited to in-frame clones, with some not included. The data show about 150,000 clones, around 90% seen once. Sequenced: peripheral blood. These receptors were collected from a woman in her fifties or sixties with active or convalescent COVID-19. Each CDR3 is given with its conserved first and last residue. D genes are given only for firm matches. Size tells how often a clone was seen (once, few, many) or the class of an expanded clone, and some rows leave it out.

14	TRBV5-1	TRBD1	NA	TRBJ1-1	CASSLGDRDTEAFF	TGCGCCAGCAGCTTGGGGGACAGGGACACTGAAGCTTTCTTT
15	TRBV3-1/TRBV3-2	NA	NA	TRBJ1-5	CASSQDFGGDQPQHF	TGTGCCAGCAGCCAAGATTTCGGGGGGGATCAGCCCCAGCATTTT
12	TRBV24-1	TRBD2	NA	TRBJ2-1	CATSSGGDEQFF	TGTGCCACGTCTAGCGGGGGGGATGAGCAGTTCTTC
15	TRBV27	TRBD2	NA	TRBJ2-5	CASSSLRGGRETQYF	TGTGCCAGCAGTTCCCTACGGGGGGGGAGGGAGACCCAGTACTTC
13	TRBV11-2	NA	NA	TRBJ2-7	CASSLGAKGEQYF	TGTGCCAGCAGCTTAGGGGCCAAGGGGGAGCAGTACTTC
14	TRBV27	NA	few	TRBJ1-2	CASSFALRGEGYTF	TGTGCCAGCAGTTTTGCGCTGCGGGGGGAAGGCTACACCTTC
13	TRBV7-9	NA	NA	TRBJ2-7	CASSTNLGGEQYF	TGTGCCAGCAGCACAAATTTGGGAGGCGAGCAGTACTTC
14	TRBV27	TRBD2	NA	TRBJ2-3	CASSLSGGADTQYF	TGTGCCAGCAGCTTAAGCGGGGGGGCGGATACGCAGTATTTT
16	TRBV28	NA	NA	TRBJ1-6	CASSLWSSSYNSPLHF	TGTGCCAGCAGTCTCTGGTCGAGCTCCTATAATTCACCCCTCCACTTT
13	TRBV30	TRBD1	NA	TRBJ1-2	CAWSHGQGGGYTF	TGTGCCTGGAGTCATGGACAGGGAGGTGGCTACACCTTC
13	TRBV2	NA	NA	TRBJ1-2	CASSDISATRYTF	TGTGCCAGCAGTGATATAAGCGCGACGCGCTACACCTTC
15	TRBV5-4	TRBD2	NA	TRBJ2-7	CASSLGLAGTYEQYF	TGTGCCAGCAGCTTAGGTCTAGCGGGCACCTACGAGCAGTACTTC
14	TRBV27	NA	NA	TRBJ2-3	CASSLRGAGDTQYF	TGTGCCAGCAGTTTACGCGGGGCCGGAGATACGCAGTATTTT
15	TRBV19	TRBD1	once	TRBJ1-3	CASSPTGGSGNTIYF	TGTGCCAGTAGTCCTACAGGGGGATCTGGAAACACCATATATTTT
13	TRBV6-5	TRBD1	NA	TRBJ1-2	CASSRQGAFGYTF	TGTGCCAGCTCGAGACAGGGGGCATTTGGCTACACCTTC
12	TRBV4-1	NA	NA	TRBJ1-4	CASSQAAEKLFF	TGCGCCAGCAGCCAGGCCGCTGAAAAACTGTTTTTT
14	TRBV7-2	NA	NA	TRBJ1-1	CASSFGQPTSGAFF	TGTGCCAGCAGCTTCGGGCAGCCCACGAGCGGAGCTTTCTTT
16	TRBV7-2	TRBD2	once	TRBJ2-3	CASSSGLAGVADTQYF	TGTGCCAGCAGCTCCGGACTAGCGGGGGTGGCGGATACGCAGTATTTT
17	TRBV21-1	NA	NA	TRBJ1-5	CASSKRGTEHSNQPQHF	TGTGCCAGCAGCAAAAGGGGGACAGAACATAGCAATCAGCCCCAGCATTTT
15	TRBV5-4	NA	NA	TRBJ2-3	CASSYGRGLTDTQYF	TGTGCCAGCAGCTATGGAAGGGGACTCACAGATACGCAGTATTTT
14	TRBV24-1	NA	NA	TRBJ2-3	CATSGGGYADTQYF	TGTGCCACCAGTGGTGGGGGGTACGCAGATACGCAGTATTTT
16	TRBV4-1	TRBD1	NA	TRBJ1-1	CASSQRMGQDRGEAFF	TGCGCCAGCAGCCAAAGGATGGGACAGGATAGAGGTGAAGCTTTCTTT
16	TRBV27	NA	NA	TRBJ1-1	CASSFPSGGPGTEAFF	TGTGCCAGCAGTTTTCCTTCGGGGGGGCCGGGCACTGAAGCTTTCTTT
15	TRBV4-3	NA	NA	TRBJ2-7	CASSQVLAGPYEQYF	TGCGCCAGCAGCCAAGTCTTGGCGGGGCCGTACGAGCAGTACTTC
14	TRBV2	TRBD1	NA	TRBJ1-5	CASSEVTGKEPQHF	TGTGCCAGCAGTGAAGTGACAGGGAAGGAGCCCCAGCATTTT
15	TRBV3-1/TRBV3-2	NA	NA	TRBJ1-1	CASSQVSGRGTEAFF	TGTGCCAGCAGCCAAGTCTCAGGCAGGGGCACTGAAGCTTTCTTT
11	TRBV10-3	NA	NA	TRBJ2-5	CASSSAETQYF	TGTGCCAGCTCCAGCGCGGAGACCCAGTACTTC
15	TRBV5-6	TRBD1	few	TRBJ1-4	CASSLDGQGVEKLFF	TGTGCCAGCAGCTTGGATGGACAGGGGGTCGAAAAACTGTTTTTT
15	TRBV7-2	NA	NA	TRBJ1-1	CASSLLNAGDTEAFF	TGTGCCAGCAGCCTACTAAACGCAGGGGACACTGAAGCTTTCTTT
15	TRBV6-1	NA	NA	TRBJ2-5	CASSEGATTRETQYF	TGTGCCAGCAGTGAAGGAGCAACTACAAGAGAGACCCAGTACTTC
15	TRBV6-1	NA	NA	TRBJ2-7	CASSEAGRGSNEQYF	TGTGCCAGCAGTGAAGCGGGCAGGGGTTCCAACGAGCAGTACTTC
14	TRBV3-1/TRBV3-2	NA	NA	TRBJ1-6	CASSPRGSNSPLHF	TGTGCCAGCAGCCCCCGGGGGTCTAATTCACCCCTCCACTTT
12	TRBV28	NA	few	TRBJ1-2	CASSLAGYGYTF	TGTGCCAGCAGTTTAGCAGGGTATGGCTACACCTTC
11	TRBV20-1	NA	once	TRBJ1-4	CSLPRNEKLFF	TGCAGCCTGCCCAGAAATGAAAAACTGTTTTTT
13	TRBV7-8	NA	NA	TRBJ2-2	CASSQGWTGELFF	TGTGCCAGCAGTCAGGGTTGGACCGGGGAGCTGTTTTTT
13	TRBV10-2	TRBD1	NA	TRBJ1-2	CASMGQNNYGYTF	TGCGCCAGCATGGGACAGAATAACTATGGCTACACCTTC
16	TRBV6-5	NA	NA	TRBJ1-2	CASSYSSAGRNYGYTF	TGTGCCAGCAGTTACTCGTCGGCCGGGAGGAACTATGGCTACACCTTC
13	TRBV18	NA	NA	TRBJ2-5	CASSPPRIETQYF	TGTGCCAGCTCACCACCGAGGATCGAGACCCAGTACTTC
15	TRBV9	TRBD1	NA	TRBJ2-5	CASSVAGTGLETQYF	TGTGCCAGCAGCGTAGCCGGGACAGGGTTGGAGACCCAGTACTTC
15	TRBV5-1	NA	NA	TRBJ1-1	CASSLVGGSDTEAFF	TGCGCCAGCAGCTTGGTAGGAGGCTCGGACACTGAAGCTTTCTTT
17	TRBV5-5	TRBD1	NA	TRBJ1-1	CASSLGVVRGLNTEAFF	TGTGCCAGCAGCTTGGGAGTCGTCAGGGGGTTGAACACTGAAGCTTTCTTT
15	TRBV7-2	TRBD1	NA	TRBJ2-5	CASSWQGARGETQYF	TGTGCCAGCAGCTGGCAGGGGGCCCGCGGGGAGACCCAGTACTTC
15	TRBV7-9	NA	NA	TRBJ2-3	CASSNGLPRTDTQYF	TGTGCCAGCAGTAACGGACTACCCCGCACAGATACGCAGTATTTT
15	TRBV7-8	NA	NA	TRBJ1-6	CASSVFRGGNSPLHF	TGTGCCAGCAGCGTGTTTCGGGGAGGTAATTCACCCCTCCACTTT
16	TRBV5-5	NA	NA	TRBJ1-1	CASSLTGRGMNTEAFF	TGTGCCAGCAGCTTGACAGGGCGGGGGATGAACACTGAAGCTTTCTTT
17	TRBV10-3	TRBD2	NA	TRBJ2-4	CAISDWTSGGAQNIQYF	TGTGCCATCAGTGATTGGACTAGCGGGGGGGCCCAAAACATTCAGTACTTC
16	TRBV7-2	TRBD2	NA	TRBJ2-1	CASSPSSGGPYNEQFF	TGTGCCAGCAGCCCCTCTAGCGGGGGCCCTTACAATGAGCAGTTCTTC
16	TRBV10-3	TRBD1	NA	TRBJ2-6	CAISVSGGSGANVLTF	TGTGCCATCAGTGTCTCAGGGGGCTCTGGGGCCAACGTCCTGACTTTC
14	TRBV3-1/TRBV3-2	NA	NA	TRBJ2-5	CASSSRLEQETQYF	TGTGCCAGCAGCTCCAGGTTGGAACAAGAGACCCAGTACTTC
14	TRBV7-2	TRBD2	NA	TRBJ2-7	CASSGSGGPYEQYF	TGTGCCAGCAGCGGTAGCGGGGGCCCTTACGAGCAGTACTTC
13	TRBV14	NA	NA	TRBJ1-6	CASSPGVVSPLHF	TGTGCCAGCAGCCCCGGGGTTGTATCACCCCTCCACTTT
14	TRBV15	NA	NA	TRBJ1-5	CATSRSRDLSPQHF	TGTGCCACCAGCAGGTCCAGGGACTTATCGCCCCAGCATTTT
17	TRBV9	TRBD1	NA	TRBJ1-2	CASSVDTGTGNGDGYTF	TGTGCCAGCAGCGTAGATACCGGGACAGGGAATGGAGATGGCTACACCTTC
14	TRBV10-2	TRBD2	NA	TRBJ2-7	CASSELGLADEQYF	TGCGCCAGCAGTGAGTTGGGCCTAGCGGACGAGCAGTACTTC
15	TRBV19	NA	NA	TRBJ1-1	CASSILLGTGTEAFF	TGTGCCAGTAGTATTCTATTGGGTACGGGCACTGAAGCTTTCTTT
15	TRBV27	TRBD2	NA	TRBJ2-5	CASVVGRAGLETQYF	TGTGCCAGCGTTGTGGGACGAGCGGGGTTAGAGACCCAGTACTTC
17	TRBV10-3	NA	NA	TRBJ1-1	CAISESRVAAWHTEAFF	TGTGCCATCAGTGAGTCGAGGGTGGCAGCTTGGCACACTGAAGCTTTCTTT
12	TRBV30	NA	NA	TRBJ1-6	CAWNRVDSPLHF	TGTGCCTGGAACAGGGTCGATTCACCCCTCCACTTT
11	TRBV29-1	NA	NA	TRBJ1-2	CSVQASYGYTF	TGCAGCGTTCAGGCCAGCTATGGCTACACCTTC
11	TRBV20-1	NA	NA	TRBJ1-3	CSAPSGNTIYF	TGCAGTGCCCCGTCTGGAAACACCATATATTTT